These T cell receptor beta chains were read from a single sample in a study of blood T cell repertoires in COVID-19. Some clones are missing from TCRdb's copy, which holds only in-frame ones; the method was immunoSEQ multiplex PCR. The sample lists 100,000 to 150,000 clones; about 80% were seen once. The sequencing sample was made of peripheral blood. The receptors were gathered from a woman aged 50 to 65 with acute or convalescent COVID-19. Both conserved end residues are part of each CDR3. D genes are given only for firm matches. Clone size appears in some rows only: once, few, many, or a class for an expanded clone.

>TRBV4-2|TRBJ1-2|NA|NA
TGTGCCAGCAGCCAAGATCAGGGGACATTCGCACTCTATGGCTACACCTTC
CASSQDQGTFALYGYTF
>TRBV6-5|TRBJ2-5|NA|NA
TGTGCCAGCAGTCTATCAGGGGTTATAGTGGGGACCCAGTACTTC
CASSLSGVIVGTQYF
>TRBV5-6|TRBJ2-1|NA|TRBD1
TGTGCCAGCAGCTTGGAGGACAGGGCCTACAATGAGCAGTTCTTC
CASSLEDRAYNEQFF
>TRBV18|TRBJ2-1|few|NA
TGTGCCAGCTCACCAACTATCCAGGGGTACGATGAGCAGTTCTTC
CASSPTIQGYDEQFF
>TRBV5-6|TRBJ2-7|NA|TRBD2
TGTGCCAGCAGCCAGCCCCCGGGACTAGCGCAATACGAGCAGTACTTC
CASSQPPGLAQYEQYF
>TRBV3-1/TRBV3-2|TRBJ2-1|NA|NA
TGTGCCAGCAGCCATCGGGGAGATTACAATGAGCAGTTCTTC
CASSHRGDYNEQFF
>TRBV10-3|TRBJ2-3|NA|TRBD2
TGTGCCATCAGTGGAAGCGGGGGGGTAGGAGATACGCAGTATTTT
CAISGSGGVGDTQYF
>TRBV20-1|TRBJ1-3|NA|NA
TGCAGTGCTAGTGATAGGAGGAGCTCTGGAAACACCATATATTTT
CSASDRRSSGNTIYF
>TRBV19|TRBJ2-6|few|NA
TGTGCCAGTAGTCACCGGGCCGAACAGGCGGCCAACGTCCTGACTTTC
CASSHRAEQAANVLTF
>TRBV7-8|TRBJ1-2|NA|TRBD1
TGTGCCAGCAGCCAATCAGGGGGCTATGGCTACACCTTC
CASSQSGGYGYTF
>TRBV6-2/TRBV6-3|TRBJ2-7|NA|TRBD2
TGTGCCAGCAGTTCTAGCGGGGCTGGGAGCTACGAGCAGTACTTC
CASSSSGAGSYEQYF
>TRBV6-5|TRBJ1-5|NA|NA
TGTGCCAGCAGTTCAACATTTAATCAGCCCCAGCATTTT
CASSSTFNQPQHF
>TRBV28|TRBJ1-2|NA|TRBD1
TGTGCCAGCAGTTTGTGGGACAGGGCTTTAACAGGCGATGGCTACACCTTC
CASSLWDRALTGDGYTF
>TRBV20-1|TRBJ2-7|NA|NA
TGCAGTGCTAGTCCCCAGGGGGGAATGAGACAGTACTTC
CSASPQGGMRQYF
>TRBV27|TRBJ1-1|once|NA
TGTGCCAGCAGTCAACGGGGGATCCGCACTGAAGCTTTCTTT
CASSQRGIRTEAFF
>TRBV11-2|TRBJ2-5|NA|TRBD1
TGTGCCAGCGGCCAGGGGGCGGGCGAGACCCAGTACTTC
CASGQGAGETQYF
>TRBV2|TRBJ1-1|few|TRBD1
TGTGCCAGCAGCCCGGAACAGGGGTATACTGAAGCTTTCTTT
CASSPEQGYTEAFF
>TRBV6-1|TRBJ2-1|few|NA
TGTGCCAGCAGTGAAACTAGGCATGAGCAGTTCTTC
CASSETRHEQFF
>TRBV10-3|TRBJ1-2|NA|NA
TGTGCCACCCGGGGAGGAGGCACTGGCTACACCTTC
CATRGGGTGYTF
>TRBV5-5|TRBJ1-2|few|NA
TGTGCCAGCAGCTTGGGAGGAGAGACCTATGGCTACACCTTC
CASSLGGETYGYTF
>TRBV7-3|TRBJ2-1|NA|TRBD2
TGTGCCAGCAGCTTAGCCGGCGGGGGAGTAGATGAGCAGTTCTTC
CASSLAGGGVDEQFF
>TRBV19|TRBJ1-5|NA|NA
TGTGCCAGCGGGACTACCTACAATCAGCCCCAGCATTTT
CASGTTYNQPQHF
>TRBV28|TRBJ1-2|NA|TRBD1
TGTGCCAGCAGTTTATTGCGGGACAGTGATGGCTACACCTTC
CASSLLRDSDGYTF
>TRBV7-9|TRBJ1-2|NA|NA
TGTGCCAGCAGCTTTGCAGACTATGGCTACACCTTC
CASSFADYGYTF
>TRBV7-3|TRBJ2-7|NA|TRBD1
TGTGCCAGCAGCCCCGGACAGGGCTACGAGCAGTACTTC
CASSPGQGYEQYF
>TRBV3-1/TRBV3-2|TRBJ2-1|NA|TRBD2
TGTGCCAGCAGCCAACGTTCCGGGGGGACTAGCGAGTTCTTC
CASSQRSGGTSEFF
>TRBV10-3|TRBJ2-5|NA|TRBD1
TGTGCCATCAGGGGGGACAGGGAAGAGACCCAGTACTTC
CAIRGDREETQYF